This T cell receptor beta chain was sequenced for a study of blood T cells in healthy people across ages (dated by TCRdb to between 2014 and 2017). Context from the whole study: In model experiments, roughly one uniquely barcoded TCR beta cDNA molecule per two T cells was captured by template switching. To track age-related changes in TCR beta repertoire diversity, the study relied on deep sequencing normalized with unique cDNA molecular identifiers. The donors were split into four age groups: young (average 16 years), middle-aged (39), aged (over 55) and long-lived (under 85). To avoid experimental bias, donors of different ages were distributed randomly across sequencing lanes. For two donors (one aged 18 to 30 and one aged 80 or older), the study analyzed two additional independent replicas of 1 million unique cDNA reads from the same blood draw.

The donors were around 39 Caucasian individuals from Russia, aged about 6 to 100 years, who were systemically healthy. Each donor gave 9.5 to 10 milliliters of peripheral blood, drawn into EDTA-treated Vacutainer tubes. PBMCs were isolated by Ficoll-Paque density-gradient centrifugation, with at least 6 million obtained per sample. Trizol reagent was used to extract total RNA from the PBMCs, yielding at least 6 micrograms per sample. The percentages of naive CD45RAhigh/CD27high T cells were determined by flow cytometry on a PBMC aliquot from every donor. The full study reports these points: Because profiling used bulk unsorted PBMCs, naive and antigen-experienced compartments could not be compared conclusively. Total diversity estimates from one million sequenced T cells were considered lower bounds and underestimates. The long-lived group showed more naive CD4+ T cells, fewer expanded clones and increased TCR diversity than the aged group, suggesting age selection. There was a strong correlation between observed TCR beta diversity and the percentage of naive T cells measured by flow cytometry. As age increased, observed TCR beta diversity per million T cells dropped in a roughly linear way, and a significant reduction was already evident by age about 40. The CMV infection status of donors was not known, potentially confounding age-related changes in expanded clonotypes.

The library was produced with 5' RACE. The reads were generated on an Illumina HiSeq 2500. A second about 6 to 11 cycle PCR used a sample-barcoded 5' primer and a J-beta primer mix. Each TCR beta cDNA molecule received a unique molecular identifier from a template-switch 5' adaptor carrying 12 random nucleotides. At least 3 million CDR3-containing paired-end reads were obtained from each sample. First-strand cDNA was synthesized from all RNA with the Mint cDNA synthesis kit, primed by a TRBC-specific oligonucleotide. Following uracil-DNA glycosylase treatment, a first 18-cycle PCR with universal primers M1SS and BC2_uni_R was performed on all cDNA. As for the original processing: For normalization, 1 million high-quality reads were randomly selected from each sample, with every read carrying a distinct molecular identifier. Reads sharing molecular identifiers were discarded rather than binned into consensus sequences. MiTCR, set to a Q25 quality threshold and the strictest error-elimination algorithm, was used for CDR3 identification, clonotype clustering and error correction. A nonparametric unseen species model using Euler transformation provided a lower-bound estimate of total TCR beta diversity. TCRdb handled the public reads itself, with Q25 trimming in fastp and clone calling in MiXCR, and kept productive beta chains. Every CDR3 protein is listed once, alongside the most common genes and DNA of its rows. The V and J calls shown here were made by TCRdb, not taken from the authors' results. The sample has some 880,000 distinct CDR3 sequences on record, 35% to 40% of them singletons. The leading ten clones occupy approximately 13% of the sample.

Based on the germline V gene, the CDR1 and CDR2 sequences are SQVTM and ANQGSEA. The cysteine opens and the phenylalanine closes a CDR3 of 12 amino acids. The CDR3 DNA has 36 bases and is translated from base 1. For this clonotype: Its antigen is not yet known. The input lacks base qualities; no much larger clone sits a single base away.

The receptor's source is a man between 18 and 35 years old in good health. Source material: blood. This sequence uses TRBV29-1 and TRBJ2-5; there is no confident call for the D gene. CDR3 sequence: CRLAGQKETQYF. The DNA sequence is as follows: TGCAGACTGGCCGGGCAGAAAGAGACCCAGTACTTC.